Included here is one TCR beta chain sequence, with context. The entry originates in a study of blood T cell repertoires in COVID-19. The J segment lost 7 bases and the V segment lost 0 bases, leaving 9 bases of the junction unmatched. This CDR3 spans 16 amino acids. Germline V gene sequence: CDR1 LGHDT, CDR2 YNNKEL (reference sequence). In the authors' methods: Researchers report that nucleated cell counts were estimated from reference gene primer amplification. Measured with immunoSEQ multiplex PCR; TCRdb has only the in-frame clones, and not every one. The V and J calls and the clone size are those of that table, but D and trimming were determined from the DNA. The profile covers 100,000 to 150,000 clones, with about 86% appearing a single time and about 4% taken by the ten largest.

The clonotype comes from a woman in her forties or fifties with acute or convalescent COVID-19. The J gene is TRBJ2-1, the V gene TRBV3-1 (or the pseudogene TRBV3-2), with 7 bases lining up with TRBD2. The specimen was peripheral blood. The CDR3 region has the DNA TGTGCCAGCAGCCAAGATCCGGCGGGGGTGCTTAATGAGCAGTTCTTC. Translating it yields CASSQDPAGVLNEQFF.